These 30 T cell receptor beta chains share one sample of origin, sequenced in a study of T cells of healthy individuals. MiXCR, applied by TCRdb to the 5' RACE reads, yields one record per CDR3 protein. The sample records tens of thousands of distinct CDR3 sequences, about 17% being singletons. The receptors originated from a human donor in good health.

In this sample, this clonotype turned up a few times. The J gene is TRBJ1-5, the V gene TRBV5-1; D remains ambiguous. The V gene lost 1 base and the J gene lost 3 bases, with 11 bases spanning the gap. Germline CDR1 reads SGHRS; CDR2 reads YFSETQ. The CDR3 spans 15 residues. CDR3 nucleotides: TGCGCCAGCAGCTTGATCGCAGGTTTCAATCAGCCCCAGCATTTT. Translating it yields CASSLIAGFNQPQHF.

This clonotype was picked up a small number of times. The chain couples TRBV4-1 to TRBJ2-1, with 11 bases aligning to TRBD2. This CDR3 has 15 residues. The J segment lost 7 bases and the V segment lost 1 base, leaving 3 bases of the junction unmatched. Germline assignment: CDR1 MGHRA and CDR2 YSYEKL. CDR3 nucleotides: TGCGCCAGCAGCCAAGGACTAGCGGGACTTAATGAGCAGTTCTTC. Residues: CASSQGLAGLNEQFF.

This clonotype was recorded at least ten times. This chain joins TRBV6-5 and TRBJ2-2, with D unresolved. The V end was cut by 6 bases, the J end by 6 bases, with 8 bases between. This CDR3 has 12 amino acids. The germline CDR1 and CDR2 sequences are MNHEY and SVGAGI. The CDR3 region has the DNA TGTGCCAGCAGCACCTTGGCCGGGGAGCTGTTTTTT. It codes for CASSTLAGELFF.

This clonotype came up many times. This chain links TRBV20-1 with TRBJ1-4, with D perhaps TRBD1 (6 bases). Germline V lookup: CDR1 DFQATT, CDR2 SNEGSKA (reference sequence). CDR3 length: 12 amino acids. CDR3 nucleotide sequence: TGCAGCCCCCAGGGGTTGGGGGAAAAACTGTTTTTT. Protein product: CSPQGLGEKLFF.

By frequency in the sample, this clonotype is medium-sized. This chain uses TRBV4-1 with TRBJ2-1, with TRBD2 as a possible D gene (6 bases). The germline V gene has CDR1 MGHRA and CDR2 YSYEKL. CDR3 length equals 14 residues. The V and J ends lost 4 bases and 2 bases respectively, with 9 bases between them. This CDR3 is CASSPAGTYNEQFF. In nucleotides, the CDR3 is TGCGCCAGCAGCCCCGCGGGAACCTACAATGAGCAGTTCTTC.

This clonotype was observed a few times. CDR3: CASSFRVGAGPQHF. In DNA form, the CDR3 reads TGTGCCAGCAGTTTTCGGGTAGGAGCCGGGCCCCAGCATTTT. The J gene is TRBJ1-5, the V gene TRBV28; D gene ambiguous. Trimming cost V 3 bases and J 9 bases, with 15 bases left between them. CDR1 MDHEN and CDR2 SYDVKM come from the germline V gene. The CDR3 is 14 amino acids.

This chain uses TRBV3-1 with TRBJ2-7; no clear D gene. This CDR3 contains 13 residues. CDR1 is LGHDT and CDR2 is YNNKEL in the germline V gene (reference sequence). V lost 4 bases and J 3 bases, leaving 10 bases between the germline ends. The CDR3 is CASSPGGSYEQYF. The CDR3 DNA follows: TGTGCCAGCAGCCCAGGCGGCAGCTACGAGCAGTACTTC.

At least ten counts were recorded for this clonotype. DNA for the CDR3: TGTGCCAGCAGTTACTCGACAGGGGCCTACGAGCAGTACTTC. It yields the protein CASSYSTGAYEQYF. The J gene is TRBJ2-7, the V gene TRBV6-5; 8 nucleotides line up with TRBD1. With V trimmed by 0 bases and J by 2 bases, 0 bases remained unmatched. The CDR3 spans 14 residues. The germline V gene encodes CDR1 MNHEY and CDR2 SVGAGI.

The rearrangement links TRBV29-1 to TRBJ2-5, with D possibly TRBD2 on 5 matching bases. Per germline, CDR1 SQVTM and CDR2 ANQGSEA. This CDR3 region has 14 residues. V was shortened by 6 bases and J by 1 base, with 15 bases between the two germline ends. DNA of the CDR3: TGCAGCGTCATTCGCCGGGGTACCCAAGAGACCCAGTACTTC. Protein sequence: CSVIRRGTQETQYF.

This sequence joins TRBV5-1 and TRBJ2-1, with a weak D call TRBD1 (5 bases). Per germline, CDR1 SGHRS and CDR2 YFSETQ. The CDR3 runs to 15 residues. Trimming took off 4 bases at V and 0 bases at J, with 11 bases between the two ends. CDR3: CASSKKQASYNEQFF. CDR3 coding DNA: TGCGCCAGCAGCAAGAAACAGGCCTCCTACAATGAGCAGTTCTTC.

The V call is TRBV2, the J call TRBJ1-2, with D tentatively TRBD1 (5 bases). From germline, CDR1 is SNHLY and CDR2 FYNNEI. The CDR3 has 16 amino acids. V was clipped by 0 bases and J by 0 bases, with 11 bases between them. CDR3 region: CASSEAVLQANYGYTF. CDR3 DNA sequence: TGTGCCAGCAGTGAAGCGGTATTACAGGCTAACTATGGCTACACCTTC.

This clonotype has a count of ten or more. V and J are TRBV5-1 and TRBJ1-4; perhaps TRBD1 as D (6 bases). CDR3 length: 14 residues. V was trimmed by 1 base and J by 7 bases, leaving 11 bases between them. The germline V gene has CDR1 SGHRS and CDR2 YFSETQ. The CDR3 reads CASSLRGGGEKLFF. Here the CDR3 DNA reads TGCGCCAGCAGCTTGAGAGGGGGTGGTGAAAAACTGTTTTTT.

This chain uses TRBV6-5 with TRBJ1-6, with no clear D. Germline CDR1 reads MNHEY; CDR2 reads SVGAGI. The CDR3 runs 17 residues. The V end was cut by 0 bases, the J end by 7 bases, with 16 bases between. The DNA for the CDR3 is TGTGCCAGCAGTTACTCGATCATCATCGTACCGAATTCACCCCTCCACTTT. Translating gives CASSYSIIIVPNSPLHF.

The gene calls are TRBV5-1 and TRBJ2-7; D unresolved. There are 13 residues in the CDR3. The germline V and J ends were trimmed by 4 bases and 5 bases, with 13 bases remaining between them. The germline gives CDR1 SGHRS, CDR2 YFSETQ. In DNA, the CDR3 is TGCGCCAGCAGCCTAGGGATCTCTAACGAGCAGTACTTC. This sequence encodes CASSLGISNEQYF.

Here the CDR3 DNA reads TGTGCCAGCAGCGCCGGGGCCTATGGCTACACCTTC. Amino acid sequence: CASSAGAYGYTF. V and J are TRBV3-1 and TRBJ1-2; tentatively, D is TRBD1 (5 bases). CDR3 length equals 12 residues. CDR1 is LGHDT and CDR2 is YNNKEL in the germline V gene (reference sequence). Trimming removed 5 bases from V and 4 bases from J, with 8 bases in between.

This clonotype occurred many times. The CDR3 loop reads CASSPIPVGLQRFILREQYF. CDR3 nucleotide sequence: TGTGCCAGCAGCCCGATACCCGTCGGACTACAAAGATTTATCCTACGGGAGCAGTACTTC. The chain links TRBV7-8 to TRBJ2-7; D is perhaps TRBD2 (6 bases). Trimming pared 5 bases from V and 7 bases from J, leaving 36 bases between. Per the germline V gene, CDR1 is SGHVS and CDR2 is FQNEAQ. The CDR3 has 20 residues.

Only a few counts were recorded for this clonotype. The rearrangement uses TRBV6-6 and TRBJ2-7; tentatively, D is TRBD1 (5 bases). Germline V gene sequence: CDR1 MNHNY, CDR2 SVGAGI (reference sequence). The CDR3 is 14 residues long. V lost 3 bases, J lost 6 bases, and 15 bases lay in between. The CDR3 sequence is CASSYAGRSSEQYF. The CDR3 coding sequence is TGTGCCAGCAGTTATGCAGGGCGGTCTAGCGAGCAGTACTTC.

This clonotype was detected many times. V gene TRBV20-1 combines with J gene TRBJ1-5; D is perhaps TRBD1 (6 bases). V was cut by 1 base and J by 7 bases, with 17 bases left in between. The CDR3 extends over 15 amino acids. Per germline, CDR1 DFQATT and CDR2 SNEGSKA (reference sequence). CDR3 in amino acids: CSARVGGTTPQPQHF. The CDR3 bases are TGCAGTGCTAGAGTAGGCGGGACAACCCCCCAGCCCCAGCATTTT.

This chain uses TRBV5-4 with TRBJ1-1, with D possibly TRBD1 on 6 matching bases. The CDR3 totals 15 residues. The germline gives CDR1 SGHNT, CDR2 YYREEE (reference sequence). Trimming took 5 bases from V and 2 from J, leaving 16 bases between them. CDR3: CASSSYTGRNTEAFF. The CDR3 DNA reads TGTGCCAGCAGTTCTTATACAGGGCGCAACACTGAAGCTTTCTTT.

This clonotype was counted ten times or more. The rearrangement joins TRBV29-1 to TRBJ2-7, with 11 bases identical to TRBD2. Per germline, CDR1 SQVTM and CDR2 ANQGSEA. This CDR3 spans 15 amino acids. V gave up 4 bases and J gave up 4 bases; unmatched junction bases: 9. The DNA for the CDR3 is TGCAGCGTTGTTGACTCGGGACTAGCGGATTACGAGCAGTACTTC. Protein product: CSVVDSGLADYEQYF.

This clonotype was picked up many times. The genes are TRBV7-3 and TRBJ1-5, with D hard to call. Germline V CDR1 and CDR2: SGHTA, FQGTGA. The CDR3 is 17 residues long. Trimming left V 3 bases short and J 5 bases short, with 20 bases between. The CDR3 nucleotides are TGTGCCAGCAGCTTGTCCGCTGTTTGGTCAGCCGATCAGCCCCAGCATTTT. Protein sequence: CASSLSAVWSADQPQHF.

This clonotype has more than one count but fewer than ten. The chain combines TRBV30 with TRBJ2-1; the match to TRBD2 covers 11 bases. Trimming took 7 bases from V and 9 from J; bases not matched to a gene: 11. Germline CDR1 and CDR2: GTSNPN and SVGIG (reference sequence). The CDR3 has 14 residues. CDR3 sequence (DNA): TGTGCCTACCAACTAGCGGGAGAGTCCGCTGAGCAGTTCTTC. Its translation is CAYQLAGESAEQFF.

The chain is built from TRBV2 and TRBJ2-1; possibly TRBD2 for D (5 bases). The length of the CDR3 is 12 residues. Per the germline V gene, CDR1 is SNHLY and CDR2 is FYNNEI. V was shortened by 8 bases and J by 15 bases, with 20 bases between the two germline ends. CDR3 residues: CASLHWWTAPFF. As DNA, the CDR3 is TGTGCCAGCCTGCACTGGTGGACTGCCCCGTTCTTC.

The rearrangement links TRBV5-6 to TRBJ2-7; D is unclear. Germline values: CDR1 SGHDT, CDR2 YYEEEE. The CDR3 has 14 residues. The V end lost 0 bases, the J end lost 3 bases, and 10 bases lay between the germline ends. In DNA form, the CDR3 reads TGTGCCAGCAGCTTGGAACCTGAACTCTACGAGCAGTACTTC. It encodes CASSLEPELYEQYF.

This clonotype has ten or more counts. The rearrangement uses TRBV12-3 or TRBV12-4 and TRBJ2-1, with TRBD1 matching over 7 bases. V lost 6 bases and J lost 9; bases outside the gene matches: 14. The CDR3 extends over 15 amino acids. As DNA, the CDR3 is TGTGCCAGCAGGACCGATAGGACAGGCCTAGGTGAGCAGTTCTTC. Its translation: CASRTDRTGLGEQFF.

This clonotype was seen only a few times. J is TRBJ2-2 and V is TRBV5-1; possibly TRBD1 for D (5 bases). This CDR3 region has 16 residues. Per the germline V gene, CDR1 is SGHRS and CDR2 is YFSETQ. With 5 bases removed from V and 1 base from J, the gap between germline ends came to 15 bases. This CDR3 is CASSFTPGQNTGELFF. CDR3 sequence (DNA): TGCGCCAGCAGTTTTACACCTGGACAGAACACCGGGGAGCTGTTTTTT.

This clonotype was observed a few times. This chain connects TRBV29-1 to TRBJ2-7; 12 positions match TRBD2. Germline V gene data show CDR1 as SQVTM and CDR2 as ANQGSEA. V trimming: 6 bases; J trimming: 3 bases; junction bases outside the gene matches: 3. This CDR3 contains 13 residues. In nucleotides, the CDR3 is TGCAGCGTCGAACTAGCGGGAGGCTACGAGCAGTACTTC. Its translation: CSVELAGGYEQYF.

In this sample, this clonotype turned up many times. The chain uses TRBV6-2 or TRBV6-3 and TRBJ2-5, with TRBD1 matching 10 bases. The CDR3 contains 14 residues. V shed 5 bases and J 10 bases; nucleotides not matched to a gene: 10. Germline CDR1 reads MNHEY; CDR2 reads SVGEGT. In DNA, the CDR3 is TGTGCCAGCAGTCGCACCGGGACAGGGGTCGGCCAGTACTTC. This gives the protein CASSRTGTGVGQYF.

The chain recombines TRBV5-1 with TRBJ2-5, with 9 bases that match TRBD2. J was trimmed by 1 base and V by 1 base; bases with no gene match: 2. This CDR3 spans 15 amino acids. CDR1 is SGHRS, CDR2 YFSETQ, per germline. This CDR3 is CASSLNSGGQETQYF. The CDR3 region has the DNA TGCGCCAGCAGCTTGAATAGCGGGGGCCAAGAGACCCAGTACTTC.

The table lists this clonotype with many counts. The V call is TRBV21-1, the J call TRBJ2-3; TRBD2 is the table's D call, not checked against the DNA. TRBV21-1 is labeled a pseudogene. The CDR3 extends over 20 amino acids. The CDR3 here is CASSTPRAYILAGRTDTQYF. The CDR3 nucleotides read TGTGCCAGCAGCACCCCCCGGGCCTATATACTAGCGGGTCGCACAGATACGCAGTATTTT.